This T cell receptor (beta chain) derives from a study of response to subunit inactivated influenza vaccine. The CDR3 is 15 amino acids. Germline trimming cut 0 bases from V and 4 bases from J; bases unmatched to any gene: 3. Germline V gives CDR1 SGHRS, CDR2 YFSETQ. TCRdb redid the calling of the RT-PCR reads with MiXCR, one entry per CDR3 protein. Seen here are 430,000 or so distinct CDR3 sequences, roughly 9.7% observed once, and the top ten hold about 12%. This clonotype turned up a few times. Its antigen is unknown. Study results and limitations: The authors offered the suggestion that each seasonal influenza vaccination recruits few new T cells.

This specimen consisted of PBMCs from blood, obtained roughly 46 days after vaccination. The sequence came from a man aged 50 to 59 who received an inactivated influenza vaccine. This sequence joins TRBV5-1 and TRBJ2-5, with 10 bases aligning to TRBD1. CDR3 in amino acids: CASSLAGTGAETQYF. CDR3 nucleotides: TGCGCCAGCAGCTTGGCAGGGACAGGGGCAGAGACCCAGTACTTC.